The 9 T cell receptor beta chains below come from one sample, sequenced in a study of T cell changes during pregnancy in multiple sclerosis. Clones were sequenced by immunoSEQ multiplex PCR, and TCRdb holds only the in-frame ones, with some missing. Of 12,000 or so clones in the sample, around 86% are singletons; the top ten hold roughly 15%. The material sequenced was CD8+ T cells from peripheral blood mononuclear cells, taken in the second trimester of pregnancy. The receptors derive from a female donor in good health, enrolled as a control in a pregnancy study.

This clone was counted between two and nine times. V gene TRBV29-1 combines with J gene TRBJ1-1, with D perhaps TRBD1 (5 bases). V was pared by 4 bases and J by 6 bases, with 12 bases between. The CDR3 has 12 amino acids. CDR1 is SQVTM, CDR2 ANQGSEA, per germline. CDR3 sequence reads: CSVVFQGAEAFF. DNA of the CDR3: TGCAGCGTTGTATTTCAGGGTGCTGAAGCTTTCTTT.

The chain joins TRBV13 to TRBJ2-7, with 9 bases matching TRBD2. With 4 bases clipped from V and 2 bases from J, the junction kept 3 bases outside the gene matches. The CDR3 contains 14 residues. Germline CDR1 is PRHDT and CDR2 is FYEKMQ (reference sequence). The CDR3 sequence: CASSSSGATYEQYF. The CDR3 DNA follows: TGTGCCAGCAGCTCTAGCGGGGCCACCTACGAGCAGTACTTC.

By sample fraction, this clone is medium-sized. V is TRBV10-3 and J is TRBJ1-1; tentatively, D is TRBD1 (5 bases). The V and J ends lost 10 bases and 2 bases respectively, with 17 bases between them. In germline, CDR1 is ENHRY, CDR2 SYGVKD. The CDR3 runs to 14 residues. CDR3 sequence: CANSIDSTNTEAFF. The CDR3 coding sequence is TGTGCCAATTCAATCGACAGTACCAACACTGAAGCTTTCTTT.

This chain joins TRBV19 and TRBJ2-7; D possibly corresponds to TRBD2 (5 bases). V dropped 0 bases and J dropped 2 bases, with 11 bases sitting between them. CDR3 length: 15 residues. The germline gives CDR1 LNHDA, CDR2 SQIVND (reference sequence). In nucleotides, the CDR3 is TGTGCCAGTAGTATAGAGGGAGTGGCCCCCTACGAGCAGTACTTC. This codes for CASSIEGVAPYEQYF. Complete variable domain (other parts from reference TRBV19 and TRBJ2-7): DGGITQSPKYLFRKEGQNVTLSCEQNLNHDAMYWYRQDPGQGLRLIYYSQIVNDFQKGDIAEGYSVSREKKESFPLTVTSAQKNPTAFYLCASSIEGVAPYEQYFGPGTRLTVT.

The V call is TRBV27, the J call TRBJ2-2, with 10 bases aligning to TRBD2. V shed 5 bases, J shed 4 bases, and the junction held 10 bases outside the gene matches. This CDR3 region has 17 residues. Per the germline V gene, CDR1 is MNHEY and CDR2 is SMNVEV (reference sequence). CDR3 loop: CASSPMTSGQGTGELFF. The CDR3 DNA reads TGTGCCAGCAGTCCAATGACTAGCGGGCAGGGCACCGGGGAGCTGTTTTTT.

V gene TRBV11-2 combines with J gene TRBJ1-3, with unresolved D. Germline CDR1 and CDR2: SGHAT and FQNNGV. This CDR3 region has 12 residues. V lost 5 bases and J 9 bases, leaving 11 bases between the germline ends. CDR3 protein: CASSPDWSTIYF. The CDR3 DNA follows: TGTGCCAGCAGCCCGGACTGGAGCACCATATATTTT.

The rearrangement links TRBV12-5 to TRBJ2-1, with 9 positions matching TRBD1. The length of the CDR3 is 15 residues. CDR1 and CDR2 from the germline V gene are LGHNT and FRNRAP. V lost 5 bases, J lost 4 bases, and 6 bases stayed unmatched. For the CDR3, the DNA is TGTGCTAGTGGTCTGGACAGGGGAGAGTACAATGAGCAGTTCTTC. It translates to CASGLDRGEYNEQFF.

This clone was seen more than once but under ten times. The V and J genes are TRBV27 and TRBJ1-1, with D uncertain. There are 14 residues in the CDR3. Trimming took 9 bases from V and 0 from J, leaving 14 bases between them. Per germline, CDR1 MNHEY and CDR2 SMNVEV (reference sequence). As DNA, the CDR3 is TGTGCCAGTAGATTATTAGAGATGAACACTGAAGCTTTCTTT. This sequence encodes CASRLLEMNTEAFF.

The rearrangement uses TRBV19 and TRBJ1-5, with D uncertain. Trimming stripped 8 bases from V and 3 bases from J, with 17 bases between. The V gene's germline CDR1 is LNHDA and CDR2 SQIVND (reference sequence). The CDR3 sequence is 15 residues long. The CDR3 bases are TGTGCCAGTCTCCCCCCAGGTTCCCTCAATCAGCCCCAGCATTTT. Its protein is CASLPPGSLNQPQHF.